Shown below are 2 T cell receptor beta chains from a single sample sequenced in a study of blood T cell repertoires in COVID-19. Here immunoSEQ multiplex PCR was the method, and the copy in TCRdb shows in-frame clones only, minus some. The data contain over 200,000 clones, 85% to 90% of them singletons. Sequenced material: peripheral blood. These receptor sequences come from a man in his thirties or forties with COVID-19, enrolled during active disease.

This chain joins TRBV5-1 and TRBJ2-7; D possibly corresponds to TRBD1 (5 bases). The V and J ends lost 0 bases and 2 bases respectively, with 12 bases between them. CDR3 length: 15 amino acids. In germline, CDR1 is SGHRS, CDR2 YFSETQ. The CDR3 loop is CASSLAPGMAYEQYF. The CDR3 DNA is TGCGCCAGCAGCTTGGCCCCAGGGATGGCCTACGAGCAGTACTTC.

V usage is TRBV3-1 (or the pseudogene TRBV3-2) and J usage is TRBJ1-4, with D tentatively TRBD1 (5 bases). The germline V gene encodes CDR1 LGHDT and CDR2 YNNKEL (reference sequence). The CDR3 has 16 residues. The V gene lost 5 bases and the J gene lost 4 bases, with 17 bases spanning the gap. CDR3 region: CASSSRVGGINEKLFF. CDR3 bases: TGTGCCAGCAGCTCCCGCGTCGGGGGAATTAATGAAAAACTGTTTTTT.